Listed below are T cell receptor beta chains from one sample, sequenced in a study of STAT3 mutations in large granular lymphocyte leukemia. Libraries were prepared by immunoSEQ multiplex PCR; TCRdb keeps only in-frame clonotypes and omits some of them. The data show about 12,000 clones, about 84% seen once. Sequenced material: peripheral blood mononuclear cells. The receptor set was obtained from a man in his fifties or sixties with T-cell large granular lymphocyte leukemia. Some clones in this sample may be carry-over from other donors' samples. CDR3s include the opening cysteine and the closing phenylalanine or tryptophan. A D gene is named only where the DNA matches it firmly.

TRBV9	.	CASSVGGGYNEQFF
TRBV5-5	.	CASSLGPYNEQFF
TRBV5-1	.	CASSPNLQETQYF
TRBV10-3	TRBD2	CAIRLTSGDNEQFF
TRBV29-1	.	CSAGTQYEQYF
TRBV7-8	.	CASSPRRASMAGTF
TRBV7-2	.	CASSRPGPQGQGEQFF
TRBV5-1	TRBD2	CASSLEAGGYNEQFF
TRBV5-5	.	CASSLGYQTYEQYF
TRBV5-1	.	CASSLGGDGYGYTF
TRBV29-1	.	CSGSVAHTEAFF
TRBV30	.	CAWSVVGYGEQFF
TRBV2	TRBD1	CASSPSGQGGGYTF
TRBV15	TRBD1	CATSRDGTENEKLFF
TRBV6-1	.	CASTATAYGYTF
TRBV5-4	TRBD2	CASSPGLAGGLETQYF
TRBV2	.	CASSSGENLRETQYF
TRBV7-2	TRBD2	CASSFWTRDYEQYF
TRBV5-3	.	CARGTRQAPYEQYF
TRBV5-1	.	CASYQSRVEQETQYF
TRBV30	.	CAWSASGGNTIYF
TRBV5-1	.	CASSALDSLNTGELFF
TRBV14	.	CASSLGPRTHEQYF
TRBV28	.	CASSFPLSPGGEDPEAFF
TRBV7-2	.	CASSLVTGTMQFF
TRBV11-2	TRBD2	CASSSARAGVSEQYF
TRBV5-1	.	CASSPGTGSSYNEQFF
TRBV6-5	.	CASSYKAETAEHF
TRBV27	.	CASSLVDEQFF
TRBV6-1	TRBD1	CASRGQEEKLFF
TRBV27	TRBD1	CASSSWTGIYGYTF
TRBV6-6	.	CASSNTPWDGYTF
TRBV7-3	.	CASSSGRGEKLFF